The next 13 T cell receptor beta chains were all read from a single sample in a study of blood T cell repertoires in COVID-19. Method: immunoSEQ multiplex PCR; TCRdb's copy keeps in-frame clones and lacks some. The table shows about 440,000 clones, with around nine tenths occurring only once. Material: PBMCs or T cells enriched from blood (not recorded which). The receptor source for this set is a woman younger than 30 with acute COVID-19.

CDR3 bases: TGTGCCAGCACTGCTTGGGGGGAGGGACACAATGAGCAGTTCTTC. Translating it yields CASTAWGEGHNEQFF. V gene TRBV27 combines with J gene TRBJ2-1, with TRBD2 identical over 7 bases. CDR3 length equals 15 residues. The J segment lost 5 bases and the V segment lost 7 bases, leaving 11 bases of the junction unmatched. Germline lookup yields CDR1 MNHEY and CDR2 SMNVEV (reference sequence).

The V gene is TRBV19, the J gene TRBJ1-2; 9 bases match TRBD1. The length of the CDR3 is 15 residues. Germline V gene lookup returns CDR1 LNHDA and CDR2 SQIVND (reference sequence). Trimming took 4 bases from V and 5 from J; bases not matched to a gene: 8. In DNA form, the CDR3 reads TGTGCCAGTAGTAAAGGGACAGGGAATCGGTATGGCTACACCTTC. It yields the protein CASSKGTGNRYGYTF.

The sample holds one count of this clone. The chain combines TRBV10-1 with TRBJ2-3, with 14 bases that match TRBD2. In germline, CDR1 is WNHNN, CDR2 SYGVQD (reference sequence). There are 15 residues in the CDR3. After removal of 11 bases from V and 3 bases from J, the junction contained 7 bases not matched to a gene. CDR3 sequence reads: CALPGLAGETDTQYF. The CDR3 region has the DNA TGCGCCTTACCGGGACTAGCGGGAGAGACAGATACGCAGTATTTT.

In its sample, this clone was seen once. This chain links TRBV24-1 with TRBJ2-2; 10 bases match TRBD2. CDR3 length: 21 amino acids. Looked up from germline, CDR1 is KGHDR and CDR2 is SFDVKD. Trimming at V came to 7 bases and at J to 5 bases, leaving 24 bases not matched to a gene. CDR3 amino acids: CATSDIYGVWLAGARTGELFF. CDR3 coding DNA: TGTGCCACCAGCGATATTTATGGGGTCTGGCTAGCGGGGGCCAGAACCGGGGAGCTGTTTTTT.

This rearrangement joins TRBV6-5 to TRBJ1-3, with D possibly being TRBD1 (6 bases). Per germline, CDR1 MNHEY and CDR2 SVGAGI. The CDR3 sequence is 15 residues long. The ends were cut back, 0 bases at V and 4 bases at J, with 10 bases in the middle. The CDR3 protein is CASSYSQGYGNTIYF. CDR3 bases: TGTGCCAGCAGTTACTCGCAGGGGTACGGAAACACCATATATTTT.

J is TRBJ1-4 and V is TRBV27; D perhaps matches TRBD1 (6 bases). Germline V gives CDR1 MNHEY, CDR2 SMNVEV (reference sequence). The CDR3 sequence is 16 residues long. V shed 7 bases and J shed 7 bases, with 22 bases lying between them. The CDR3 sequence: CASTSLAGGRREKLFF. In nucleotides, the CDR3 is TGTGCCAGCACCTCTCTCGCCGGGGGGCGACGTGAAAAACTGTTTTTT.

The CDR3 coding sequence is TGTGCCAGCAGCGTAGTAACAACTAGCGGGGGAGGCGATGAGCAGTTCTTC. Translation: CASSVVTTSGGGDEQFF. This sequence joins TRBV9 and TRBJ2-1; 11 bases agree with TRBD2. V lost 0 bases, J lost 8 bases, and 10 bases stayed unmatched. The CDR3 sequence is 17 residues long. Germline V gives CDR1 SGDLS, CDR2 YYNGEE.

This clone was seen more than once but under ten times. V usage is TRBV7-2 and J usage is TRBJ1-4; possible D gene TRBD1, 6 bases. This CDR3 spans 15 amino acids. Germline V gene data show CDR1 as SGHTA and CDR2 as FQGNSA. V gave up 5 bases and J gave up 10 bases, with 20 bases separating them. As DNA, the CDR3 is TGTGCCAGCAGCCCCCCCGGGGGGCGTATTGTAAAACTGTTTTTT. Translation gives CASSPPGGRIVKLFF.

V is TRBV6-5 and J is TRBJ2-1; 8 bases fit TRBD2. V was pared by 9 bases and J by 5 bases, with 9 bases of the junction left unmatched. The germline gives CDR1 MNHEY, CDR2 SVGAGI. The CDR3 totals 14 residues. The DNA for the CDR3 is TGTGCCAGTACCCGCGGGAGGAATAACAATGAGCAGTTCTTC. This sequence encodes CASTRGRNNNEQFF.

This sequence joins TRBV5-1 and TRBJ2-6; TRBD1 matches 10 bases. The CDR3 extends over 18 amino acids. With 0 bases clipped from V and 2 bases from J, the junction kept 5 bases outside the gene matches. Germline values: CDR1 SGHRS, CDR2 YFSETQ. Here the CDR3 reads CASSLVRDRGTGANVLTF. The DNA for the CDR3 is TGCGCCAGCAGCTTGGTTAGGGACAGGGGAACTGGGGCCAACGTCCTGACTTTC.

The chain has TRBV7-2 and TRBJ2-3, with 10 bases lining up with TRBD1. CDR1 SGHTA and CDR2 FQGNSA come from the germline V gene. The CDR3 length is 15 residues. The V segment lost 4 bases and the J segment 4 bases; nucleotides outside the gene matches: 5. DNA of the CDR3: TGTGCCAGCAGCTCCGACAGGGGGCTGGCAGATACGCAGTATTTT. Translation: CASSSDRGLADTQYF.

This clone has only one observation. This chain uses TRBV5-1 with TRBJ2-5, with unresolved D. The length of the CDR3 is 11 residues. Germline assignment: CDR1 SGHRS and CDR2 YFSETQ. Trimming stripped 3 bases from V and 4 bases from J, with 4 bases between. CDR3 DNA: TGCGCCAGCAGCTACGGAGAGACCCAGTACTTC. It yields the protein CASSYGETQYF.

The chain has TRBV4-3 and TRBJ2-7; D call uncertain. This CDR3 has 12 amino acids. Germline loops: CDR1 LGHNA, CDR2 YSLEER. Trimming left V 0 bases short and J 5 bases short, with 5 bases between. The CDR3 protein is CASSQEGDEQYF. CDR3 in DNA: TGCGCCAGCAGCCAAGAAGGAGACGAGCAGTACTTC.